A selection of T cell receptor beta chains follows, all from one sample in a study of T cell clonotyping in hematopoietic cell transplantation. Here immunoSEQ multiplex PCR was the method, and the copy in TCRdb shows in-frame clones only, minus some. The sample contains 35,000 to 45,000 clones, around 95% of which appear only once. Sequenced: peripheral blood mononuclear cells. Receptor source: a woman aged 45-59 years in good health. Some clones in this sample may be carry-over from other donors' samples. Both conserved end residues are part of each CDR3. The order of the fields is clone size, V gene, CDR3 length, D gene, J gene, CDR3 DNA, CDR3 protein. D genes are given only for firm matches. Not every row has a clone size; where given, it reads once, few, many or a size class.

>once|TRBV23-1|18|.|TRBJ2-7
TGCGCCAGCAGTCAGGGTAACGGGGCGATTTGGTTACCCGACGAGCAGTACTTC
CASSQGNGAIWLPDEQYF
>.|TRBV14|13|.|TRBJ2-7
TGTGCCAGCAGCCGGGAGGTCCGCGACGAGCAGTACTTC
CASSREVRDEQYF
>.|TRBV19|14|.|TRBJ1-1
TGTGCCAGCCGATTGGCACAGGGCGGTGCTGAAGCTTTCTTT
CASRLAQGGAEAFF
>.|TRBV6-5|11|.|TRBJ1-2
TGTGCCATTAAAGCGGGCTATGGCTACACCTTC
CAIKAGYGYTF
>.|TRBV21-1|10|.|TRBJ2-7
TGTGCCAGCAGCGAGGGGCCGCAGTACTTC
CASSEGPQYF
>.|TRBV7-9|13|.|TRBJ2-3
TGTGCGTCGGGGACAGCGGGGTCCTATACGCAGTATTTT
CASGTAGSYTQYF
>.|TRBV4-2|17|TRBD2|TRBJ2-5
TGTGCCAGCAGCCACCGACTAGCGGGGGGTCAGGGAGAGACCCAGTACTTC
CASSHRLAGGQGETQYF
>.|TRBV10-3|13|.|TRBJ2-3
TGTGCCATCAGTGGGGCCGGCACAGATACGCAGTATTTT
CAISGAGTDTQYF
>.|TRBV6-5|14|.|TRBJ1-2
TGTGCCAGCAGTTACCGGGACACTAACTATGGCTACACCTTC
CASSYRDTNYGYTF
>.|TRBV11-1|17|.|TRBJ2-1
TGTGCCAGCAGCTTCGATATTGGAACGGTCTCCTACAATGAGCAGTTCTTC
CASSFDIGTVSYNEQFF
>.|TRBV18|14|TRBD1|TRBJ2-7
TGTGCCAGCTCTACCGGGACAGGGCGCTACGAGCAGTACTTC
CASSTGTGRYEQYF
>.|TRBV11-1|13|.|TRBJ1-1
TGTGCCAGCAGCTTTGGGGTACGCACTGAAGCTTTCTTT
CASSFGVRTEAFF
>.|TRBV19|17|TRBD1|TRBJ1-5
TGTGCCAGTAGCCAAAAGAACGACAGGGTATCAGGACAGCCCCAGCATTTT
CASSQKNDRVSGQPQHF
>.|TRBV9|14|.|TRBJ1-4
TGTGCCAGCAGCGTCGACAGCCGGGGTGAAAAACTGTTTTTT
CASSVDSRGEKLFF
>once|TRBV6-5|14|TRBD1|TRBJ2-5
TGTGCCAGCAGAATGACAGGGGACGGGCGGACCCAGTACTTC
CASRMTGDGRTQYF
>.|TRBV5-1|12|.|TRBJ2-2
TGCGCCAGCAGCTCCCTAGCGGGGGAGCTGTTTTTT
CASSSLAGELFF
>.|TRBV5-1|13|.|TRBJ2-2
TGCGCCAGCAGCTCGGACGACACCGGGGAGCTGTTTTTT
CASSSDDTGELFF
>.|TRBV5-1|14|.|TRBJ2-2
TGCGCCAGCAGCACCGGACTATCAGGCGGGGAGCTGTTTTTT
CASSTGLSGGELFF
>.|TRBV10-3|15|.|TRBJ1-5
TGTGCCATCAGTGAGTCGGGGATTAGCAATCAGCCCCAGCATTTT
CAISESGISNQPQHF
>.|TRBV5-1|13|.|TRBJ1-2
TGCGCCAGCAGCCCAGAAAACCTCTATGGCTACACCTTC
CASSPENLYGYTF
>few|TRBV2|13|.|TRBJ1-2
TGTGCCAGCGCGACAGGAGTCAACTATGGCTACACCTTC
CASATGVNYGYTF
>.|TRBV6-1|12|.|TRBJ1-2
TGTGCCAGCAGTGAAGGGGGAGATGGCTACACCTTC
CASSEGGDGYTF
>.|TRBV29-1|14|.|TRBJ1-2
TGCAGCGTACCTAGGGACCCTCAAAGCCGTGGCTACACCTTC
CSVPRDPQSRGYTF
>.|TRBV13|15|.|TRBJ1-1
TGTGCCAGCAGCTTTTTGACCCCTGGTAGCACTGAAGCTTTCTTT
CASSFLTPGSTEAFF
>.|TRBV14|18|.|TRBJ2-1
TGTGCCAGCAGCCAAGATATTAGGGTCGCGTCCTCCTACAATGAGCAGTTCTTC
CASSQDIRVASSYNEQFF
>.|TRBV7-8|19|TRBD2|TRBJ2-4
TGTGCCAGCAGCCCCCAACTAGCGGGGACCGCTTTAGCCAAAAACATTCAGTACTTC
CASSPQLAGTALAKNIQYF
>.|TRBV7-3|13|.|TRBJ2-5
TGTGCCAGCAGCTTTACTCAACAAGAGACCCAGTACTTC
CASSFTQQETQYF